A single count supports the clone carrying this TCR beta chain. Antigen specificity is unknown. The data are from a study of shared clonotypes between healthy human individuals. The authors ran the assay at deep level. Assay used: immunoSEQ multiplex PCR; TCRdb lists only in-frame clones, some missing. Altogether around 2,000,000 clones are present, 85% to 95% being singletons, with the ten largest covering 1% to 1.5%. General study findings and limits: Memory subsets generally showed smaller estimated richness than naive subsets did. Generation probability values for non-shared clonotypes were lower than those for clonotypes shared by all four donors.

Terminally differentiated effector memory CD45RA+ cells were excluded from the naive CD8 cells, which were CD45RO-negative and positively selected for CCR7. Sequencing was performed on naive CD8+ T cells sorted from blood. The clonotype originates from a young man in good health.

DNA for the CDR3: TGTGCCAGCAGAGTCGGTGGCTCAACAGATACGCAGTATTTT. Its translation: CASRVGGSTDTQYF. The rearrangement joins TRBV27 to TRBJ2-3; no firm D call. Germline loops: CDR1 MNHEY, CDR2 SMNVEV (reference sequence). The CDR3 sequence is 14 residues long. Trimming took off 6 bases at V and 3 bases at J, with 13 bases between the two ends.